Following are 9 T cell receptor beta chains from one sample sequenced in a study of response to subunit inactivated influenza vaccine. TCRdb reprocessed the RT-PCR reads via MiXCR and lists one record per CDR3 protein. The table has 700,000 to 800,000 distinct CDR3 sequences, about 18% seen once; the top ten hold roughly 11%. The material sequenced was PBMCs from blood, taken roughly 5 days after vaccination. The source of these receptors is a man aged 45-65 years who received an inactivated influenza vaccine.

The chain employs TRBV18 and TRBJ1-5; D gene uncertain. The CDR3 covers 14 residues. V lost 6 bases and J 3 bases, leaving 12 bases between the germline ends. Germline CDR1 reads KGHSH; CDR2 reads LQKENI. The CDR3 loop reads CASSSAPYNQPQHF. The DNA of the CDR3 is TGTGCCAGCTCTTCAGCCCCCTACAATCAGCCCCAGCATTTT.

In DNA form, the CDR3 reads TGTGCCAGCAGCTTAGCGCCAGGGGGTTCACCCCTCCACTTT. Its protein product is CASSLAPGGSPLHF. The rearrangement uses TRBV7-2 and TRBJ1-6; TRBD1 matches 7 bases. Germline-derived CDR1 and CDR2 are SGHTA and FQGNSA. V lost 0 bases to trimming and J lost 9 bases; unmatched junction nucleotides: 2. This CDR3 is 14 amino acids long.

This clonotype was observed many times. CDR3: CASSPLTSGVTDTQYF. The CDR3 DNA reads as TGTGCCAGCAGTCCCTTAACTAGCGGGGTAACAGATACGCAGTATTTT. This chain uses TRBV12-3 or TRBV12-4 with TRBJ2-3, with 10 bases fitting TRBD2. Losses at the gene ends were 5 bases for V and 3 bases for J; bases not matched to a gene: 8. The length of the CDR3 is 16 residues.

CDR3 sequence (DNA): TGTGCCAGCAGCTCGGGACCGAGGGATACGCAGTATTTT. Translation: CASSSGPRDTQYF. This chain uses TRBV14 with TRBJ2-3; either TRBD1 or TRBD2 may fit D (5 bases each). Trimming removed 5 bases from V and 6 bases from J, with 12 bases in between. The germline CDR1 and CDR2 sequences are SGHDN and FVKESK. The CDR3 is made up of 13 amino acids.

Ten or more counts support this clonotype. This chain joins TRBV20-1 and TRBJ2-7; 7 bases are shared with TRBD2. CDR1 is DFQATT and CDR2 is SNEGSKA in the germline V gene (reference sequence). The CDR3 extends over 14 amino acids. V shed 5 bases, J shed 0 bases, and the junction held 7 bases outside the gene matches. In nucleotides, the CDR3 is TGCAGTGCTGGGGCTGGCGGGAGCTCCTACGAGCAGTACTTC. It specifies CSAGAGGSSYEQYF.

This clonotype was seen a few times. The chain joins TRBV29-1 to TRBJ2-3; 7 bases agree with TRBD2. V gave up 3 bases and J gave up 8 bases; unmatched junction bases: 11. The CDR3 loop spans 14 amino acids. Germline CDR1 SQVTM, CDR2 ANQGSEA. DNA of the CDR3: TGCAGCGTTGAGGGTCAGCGGGAAGCCGCTACGCAGTATTTT. Protein: CSVEGQREAATQYF.

This rearrangement joins TRBV4-2 to TRBJ2-1; 9 bases agree with TRBD2. The CDR3 sequence is 16 residues long. The trim removed 3 bases at V and 7 bases at J, leaving 10 bases unmatched. Germline V gene data show CDR1 as LGHNA and CDR2 as YNFKEQ. CDR3 nucleotides: TGTGCCAGCAGCCAGGGGACTCTAGCGGGGTGGAATGAGCAGTTCTTC. It is translated as CASSQGTLAGWNEQFF.

This clonotype was recorded a few times. J is TRBJ2-5 and V is TRBV28, with 8 bases fitting TRBD2. CDR3 length: 16 amino acids. With 1 base clipped from V and 1 base from J, the junction kept 5 bases outside the gene matches. Germline loops: CDR1 MDHEN, CDR2 SYDVKM. The CDR3: CASSLLASGFQETQYF. CDR3 in DNA: TGTGCCAGCAGTTTATTGGCTAGCGGGTTCCAAGAGACCCAGTACTTC.

This clonotype was detected a few times. The chain is built from TRBV7-2 and TRBJ2-1; D possibly corresponds to TRBD2 (6 bases). V gave up 5 bases and J gave up 9 bases, with 20 bases separating them. The CDR3 is 15 amino acids. In germline, CDR1 is SGHTA, CDR2 FQGNSA. The DNA for the CDR3 is TGTGCCAGCAGCCCCATGCGGCTAGTCGGGGGTGAGCAGTTCTTC. This gives the protein CASSPMRLVGGEQFF. Drawing the rest from reference TRBV7-2 and TRBJ2-1, the complete variable domain is GAGVSQSPSNKVTEKGKDVELRCDPISGHTALYWYRQSLGQGLEFLIYFQGNSAPDKSGLPSDRFSAERTGGSVSTLTIQRTQQEDSAVYLCASSPMRLVGGEQFFGPGTRLTVL.